Listed below are T cell receptor beta chains from one sample, sequenced in a study of blood T cell repertoires in COVID-19. Some clones are missing from TCRdb's copy, which holds only in-frame ones; the method was immunoSEQ multiplex PCR. The table lists around 120,000 clones, over 85% of them singletons. The sequenced sample was peripheral blood. These receptors all stem from a man aged 50-60 years with active COVID-19. CDR3s include the opening cysteine and the closing phenylalanine or tryptophan. A D gene is named only where the DNA matches it firmly. Where a row states a size, it is once, few, many or the class of an expanded clone; other rows omit it.

clone_size,v_call,d_call,j_call,cdr3_aa,cdr3_nt
once,TRBV4-1,TRBD2,TRBJ2-5,CASSQDYAGSGGQETQYF,TGCGCCAGCAGCCAAGATTATGCGGGGAGCGGGGGGCAAGAGACCCAGTACTTC
once,TRBV15,NA,TRBJ2-2,CATSTPSGNTGELFF,TGTGCCACCAGCACTCCCAGCGGGAACACCGGGGAGCTGTTTTTT
NA,TRBV7-3,TRBD2,TRBJ2-5,CASSLRGTSGGQETQYF,TGTGCCAGCAGCTTAAGGGGGACTAGCGGGGGCCAAGAGACCCAGTACTTC
NA,TRBV9,NA,TRBJ2-1,CASSVGPVPSYNEQFF,TGTGCCAGCAGCGTCGGTCCTGTCCCGTCCTACAATGAGCAGTTCTTC
NA,TRBV19,TRBD1,TRBJ2-3,CASSVLQGAKGDTQYF,TGTGCCAGTAGTGTACTACAGGGGGCTAAGGGTGATACGCAGTATTTT
NA,TRBV11-2,TRBD2,TRBJ2-5,CASSLRGEAGDVTQYF,TGTGCCAGCAGCTTAAGGGGGGAAGCGGGAGACGTGACCCAGTACTTC
NA,TRBV27,NA,TRBJ2-1,CASSLFGNEQFF,TGTGCCAGCAGTTTATTCGGCAATGAGCAGTTCTTC
NA,TRBV12-5,NA,TRBJ1-5,CASGLGSGPNQPQHF,TGTGCTAGTGGTCTCGGGTCCGGCCCCAATCAGCCCCAGCATTTT
NA,TRBV5-1,NA,TRBJ2-5,CASSLVTWASETQYF,TGCGCCAGCAGCTTGGTGACCTGGGCTTCGGAGACCCAGTACTTC
NA,TRBV2,NA,TRBJ2-1,CASTFAGKLSYNEQFF,TGTGCCAGCACCTTCGCGGGGAAACTCTCCTACAATGAGCAGTTCTTC
once,TRBV4-2,TRBD2,TRBJ2-5,CASSQDGATSEQETQYF,TGTGCCAGCAGCCAAGATGGCGCCACTAGCGAACAAGAGACCCAGTACTTC
NA,TRBV6-6,TRBD1,TRBJ1-4,CASRGDSTTNEKLFF,TGTGCCAGCAGGGGGGACAGTACAACTAATGAAAAACTGTTTTTT
once,TRBV18,NA,TRBJ1-2,CASSREGAANYGYTF,TGTGCCAGCTCACGGGAAGGGGCGGCTAACTATGGCTACACCTTC
NA,TRBV7-8,TRBD1,TRBJ2-7,CASSVWGQGNYEQYF,TGTGCCAGCAGCGTATGGGGACAGGGGAACTACGAGCAGTACTTC
NA,TRBV10-1,NA,TRBJ2-3,CASSDSARTDTQYF,TGCGCCAGCAGCGATAGCGCGCGCACAGATACGCAGTATTTT
NA,TRBV10-3,NA,TRBJ1-4,CAISEGAEEKLFF,TGTGCCATCAGTGAGGGGGCTGAGGAAAAACTGTTTTTT
NA,TRBV4-1,NA,TRBJ2-1,CASSQDYTGTINFFSSYNEQFF,TGCGCCAGCAGCCAGGACTATACCGGGACCATAAACTTTTTCAGCTCCTACAATGAGCAGTTCTTC
NA,TRBV24-1,NA,TRBJ2-1,CATSDSGRSNEQFF,TGTGCCACCAGTGATTCTGGGAGGTCCAATGAGCAGTTCTTC
NA,TRBV5-4,TRBD2,TRBJ2-3,CASSLGRGAFTDTQYF,TGTGCCAGCAGCTTGGGGCGGGGGGCCTTCACAGATACGCAGTATTTT
NA,TRBV2,NA,TRBJ2-6,CASGGAFSGANVLTF,TGTGCCAGCGGCGGGGCCTTCTCTGGGGCCAACGTCCTGACTTTC
few,TRBV4-1,NA,TRBJ2-4,CASSPEAMRENIQYF,TGCGCCAGCAGCCCAGAGGCGATGAGGGAAAACATTCAGTACTTC
NA,TRBV7-9,TRBD2,TRBJ2-2,CASRPGLAGGHTGELFF,TGTGCCAGCAGACCTGGCCTCGCGGGGGGGCATACCGGGGAGCTGTTTTTT
NA,TRBV12-3/TRBV12-4,NA,TRBJ2-5,CASSLRETQYF,TGTGCCAGCAGTTTGAGAGAGACCCAGTACTTC
NA,TRBV29-1,NA,TRBJ2-1,CSVARQGGNEQFF,TGCAGCGTTGCTCGCCAGGGTGGGAATGAGCAGTTCTTC
NA,TRBV19,NA,TRBJ2-5,CASSIQGAETQYF,TGTGCCAGTAGTATACAGGGTGCGGAGACCCAGTACTTC
NA,TRBV28,NA,TRBJ1-5,CASTNEQGPNQPQHF,TGTGCCAGCACCAACGAACAGGGCCCGAATCAGCCCCAGCATTTT
NA,TRBV5-1,TRBD2,TRBJ2-1,CASSLRLAGVYNEQFF,TGCGCCAGCAGCCTTCGACTAGCGGGAGTCTACAATGAGCAGTTCTTC
once,TRBV5-6,TRBD1,TRBJ2-2,CASSLAYTGVWAGELFF,TGTGCCAGCAGCTTGGCCTACACAGGGGTATGGGCCGGGGAGCTGTTTTTT
NA,TRBV12-3/TRBV12-4,NA,TRBJ2-3,CASSLERVDTQYF,TGTGCCAGCAGTTTAGAGCGAGTAGATACGCAGTATTTT
NA,TRBV19,TRBD1,TRBJ2-1,CASSNVGQSSYNEQFF,TGTGCCAGTAGTAACGTGGGACAGAGCTCCTACAATGAGCAGTTCTTC
NA,TRBV11-1,NA,TRBJ2-4,CASSTEVRENIQYF,TGTGCCAGCAGCACGGAGGTTCGGGAAAACATTCAGTACTTC
NA,TRBV6-6,TRBD2,TRBJ2-5,CASSTTLAGKGETQYF,TGTGCCAGCAGCACCACGCTAGCGGGAAAGGGGGAGACCCAGTACTTC
NA,TRBV14,NA,TRBJ1-6,CASSQGVRDSPLHF,TGTGCCAGCAGCCAAGGGGTCAGGGATTCACCCCTCCACTTT
NA,TRBV11-2,NA,TRBJ1-2,CASSLPVNYGYTF,TGTGCCAGCAGCTTACCAGTTAACTATGGCTACACCTTC
NA,TRBV6-1,TRBD1,TRBJ1-1,CASSEDRGDTEAFF,TGTGCCAGCAGTGAGGACAGGGGCGACACTGAAGCTTTCTTT
NA,TRBV5-1,TRBD1,TRBJ1-1,CASSWDRNTEAFF,TGCGCCAGCAGCTGGGACAGGAACACTGAAGCTTTCTTT
NA,TRBV13,TRBD2,TRBJ2-3,CASSPSLFSGDFTDTQYF,TGTGCCAGCAGCCCCTCCCTTTTTAGCGGGGACTTCACAGATACGCAGTATTTT
NA,TRBV7-9,NA,TRBJ1-1,CASSLDRMNTEAFF,TGTGCCAGCAGCCTCGACAGGATGAACACTGAAGCTTTCTTT
NA,TRBV19,TRBD1,TRBJ1-6,CASSIDRGSPLHF,TGTGCCAGTAGTATCGACAGGGGATCACCCCTCCACTTT
NA,TRBV2,NA,TRBJ2-1,CASTPRGEQFF,TGTGCCAGCACCCCTAGGGGGGAGCAGTTCTTC
NA,TRBV5-1,NA,TRBJ1-3,CASRMAGGNTIYF,TGCGCCAGCAGAATGGCAGGCGGAAACACCATATATTTT
NA,TRBV3-1/TRBV3-2,NA,TRBJ2-4,CASSQDSGAGTKNIQYF,TGTGCCAGCAGCCAAGATAGCGGTGCGGGAACCAAAAACATTCAGTACTTC
NA,TRBV7-9,NA,TRBJ2-3,CASGRDTQYF,TGTGCCAGCGGTCGGGATACGCAGTATTTT
few,TRBV3-1/TRBV3-2,NA,TRBJ1-2,CASSQVSKTTF,TGTGCCAGCAGCCAAGTTTCGAAAACAACCTTC
once,TRBV3-1/TRBV3-2,TRBD2,TRBJ2-5,CASSLRTSPETQYF,TGTGCCAGCAGCCTACGGACTAGCCCGGAGACCCAGTACTTC
NA,TRBV18,NA,TRBJ2-1,CASSPRQQGLLSSYNEQFF,TGTGCCAGCTCACCAAGGCAACAGGGCCTCCTTAGCTCCTACAATGAGCAGTTCTTC
NA,TRBV4-1,TRBD2,TRBJ2-1,CASSQVGTSGGEQFF,TGCGCCAGCAGCCAAGTTGGGACTAGCGGGGGCGAGCAGTTCTTC
NA,TRBV5-6,TRBD1,TRBJ1-2,CASSWGQSGYTF,TGTGCCAGCAGCTGGGGACAGTCAGGCTACACCTTC
NA,TRBV5-1,NA,TRBJ2-5,CASSLRAGRQETQYF,TGCGCCAGCAGCTTGAGAGCGGGTAGGCAAGAGACCCAGTACTTC
NA,TRBV29-1,NA,TRBJ2-2,CSGRVSTNTGELFF,TGCAGCGGGAGGGTGTCTACGAACACCGGGGAGCTGTTTTTT
NA,TRBV2,TRBD1,TRBJ1-2,CASSYRGQVYGYTF,TGTGCCAGCAGTTACAGGGGGCAGGTCTATGGCTACACCTTC
once,TRBV10-1,TRBD1,TRBJ2-7,CASSSGTGASYEQYF,TGCGCCAGCAGTAGTGGGACAGGGGCCTCCTACGAGCAGTACTTC
NA,TRBV11-3,TRBD1,TRBJ1-4,CASNSRGQGEKLFF,TGTGCCAGCAATTCCAGGGGGCAAGGGGAAAAACTGTTTTTT
few,TRBV29-1,NA,TRBJ1-1,CSVREWTEAFF,TGCAGCGTTCGTGAGTGGACTGAAGCTTTCTTT
NA,TRBV6-6,TRBD1,TRBJ2-1,CASSQASTGNNEQFF,TGTGCCAGCAGTCAAGCCTCGACAGGGAACAATGAGCAGTTCTTC
NA,TRBV25-1,NA,TRBJ1-6,CASSTYSGSPLHF,TGTGCCAGCAGCACTTACAGTGGATCACCCCTCCACTTT
NA,TRBV23-1,NA,TRBJ1-5,CASSQCGVGQPQHF,TGCGCCAGCAGTCAATGCGGGGTCGGCCAGCCCCAGCATTTT